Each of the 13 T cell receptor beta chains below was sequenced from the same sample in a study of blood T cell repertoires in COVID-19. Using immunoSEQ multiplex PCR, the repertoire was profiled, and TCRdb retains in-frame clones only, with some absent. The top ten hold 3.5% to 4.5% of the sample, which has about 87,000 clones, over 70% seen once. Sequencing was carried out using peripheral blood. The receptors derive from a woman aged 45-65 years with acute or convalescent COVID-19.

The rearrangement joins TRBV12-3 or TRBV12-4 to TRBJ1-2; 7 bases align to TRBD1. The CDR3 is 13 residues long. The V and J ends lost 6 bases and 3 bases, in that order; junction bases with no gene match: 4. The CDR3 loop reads CASSGRGHYGYTF. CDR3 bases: TGTGCCAGCAGCGGGAGGGGGCACTATGGCTACACCTTC.

The CDR3 spells CASSQFRRDRGIFPGYTF. The CDR3 nucleotides are TGTGCCAGCAGCCAATTCCGCAGGGACAGGGGGATTTTCCCTGGCTACACCTTC. The V call is TRBV3-1 (or the pseudogene TRBV3-2), the J call TRBJ1-2, with 11 bases that match TRBD1. Trimming cost V 2 bases and J 7 bases; bases outside gene matches: 15. CDR1 is LGHDT and CDR2 is YNNKEL in the germline V gene (reference sequence). The CDR3 totals 18 residues.

The CDR3 is CASREDRGLSYRAFF. The CDR3 DNA reads as TGTGCCAGCAGAGAGGACAGGGGGCTTAGTTATAGAGCTTTCTTT. The chain combines TRBV2 with TRBJ1-1; TRBD1 agrees at 11 bases. The CDR3 is made up of 15 amino acids. V dropped 6 bases and J dropped 10; count of bases not matched to a gene: 13. Per germline, CDR1 SNHLY and CDR2 FYNNEI.

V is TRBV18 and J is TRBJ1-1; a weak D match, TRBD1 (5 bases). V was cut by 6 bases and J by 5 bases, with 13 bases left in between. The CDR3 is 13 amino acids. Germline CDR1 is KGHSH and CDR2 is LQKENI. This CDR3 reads CASSPQEGTEAFF. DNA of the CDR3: TGTGCCAGCTCCCCCCAGGAGGGGACTGAAGCTTTCTTT.

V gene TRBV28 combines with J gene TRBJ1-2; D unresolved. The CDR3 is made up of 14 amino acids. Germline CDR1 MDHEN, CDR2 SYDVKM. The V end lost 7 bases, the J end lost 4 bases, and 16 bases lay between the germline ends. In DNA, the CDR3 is TGTGCCAGCACCGGGGAGACTTGGACCTATGGCTACACCTTC. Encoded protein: CASTGETWTYGYTF.

The CDR3 bases are TGTGCCAGCATGCGGGCCCGTTTGGACACAGATACGCAGTATTTT. It yields the protein CASMRARLDTDTQYF. V usage is TRBV6-5 and J usage is TRBJ2-3; D is perhaps TRBD2 (5 bases). This CDR3 spans 15 amino acids. V was pared by 7 bases and J by 2 bases, with 16 bases between. The germline CDR1 and CDR2 sequences are MNHEY and SVGAGI.

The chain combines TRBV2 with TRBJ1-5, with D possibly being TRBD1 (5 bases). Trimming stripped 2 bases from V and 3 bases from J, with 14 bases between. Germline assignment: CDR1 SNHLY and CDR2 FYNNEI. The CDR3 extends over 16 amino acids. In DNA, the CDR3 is TGTGCCAGCAGTGAAAGTGCAGGGAGGTTCAATCAGCCCCAGCATTTT. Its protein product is CASSESAGRFNQPQHF.

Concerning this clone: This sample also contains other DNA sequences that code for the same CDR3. In DNA, the CDR3 is TGTGCCAGCAGTTACTCGAGCCGGGGGGGCCTCTCGTACAATGAGCAGTTCTTC. It yields the protein CASSYSSRGGLSYNEQFF. The J gene is TRBJ2-1, the V gene TRBV6-2 or TRBV6-3; TRBD2 agrees at 8 bases. The ends lost 0 bases at V and 4 bases at J; junction bases unmatched: 11. The CDR3 is 18 amino acids. The germline V gene encodes CDR1 MNHEY and CDR2 SVGEGT.

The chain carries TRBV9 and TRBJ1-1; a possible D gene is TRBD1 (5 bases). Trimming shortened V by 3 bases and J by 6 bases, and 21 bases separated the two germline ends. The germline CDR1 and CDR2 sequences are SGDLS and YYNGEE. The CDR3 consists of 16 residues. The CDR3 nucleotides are TGTGCCAGCAGCGCTCAGGGTGGGAGCGGGGGTTCTGAAGCTTTCTTT. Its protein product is CASSAQGGSGGSEAFF.

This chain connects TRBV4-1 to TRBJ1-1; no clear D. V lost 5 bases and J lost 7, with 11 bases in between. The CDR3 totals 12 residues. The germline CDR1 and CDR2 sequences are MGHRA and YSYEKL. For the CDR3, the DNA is TGCGCCAGCAGCTTGACTGGGTATGAAGCTTTCTTT. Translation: CASSLTGYEAFF.

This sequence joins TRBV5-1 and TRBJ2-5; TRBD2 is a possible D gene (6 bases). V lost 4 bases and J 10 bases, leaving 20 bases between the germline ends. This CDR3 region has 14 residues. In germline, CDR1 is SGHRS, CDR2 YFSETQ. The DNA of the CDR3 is TGCGCCAGCAGCCTTGGAGGGGTCCAAGGTGTCCAGTACTTC. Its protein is CASSLGGVQGVQYF. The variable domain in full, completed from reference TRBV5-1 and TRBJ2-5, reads KAGVTQTPRYLIKTRGQQVTLSCSPISGHRSVSWYQQTPGQGLQFLFEYFSETQRNKGNFPGRFSGRQFSNSRSEMNVSTLELGDSALYLCASSLGGVQGVQYFGPGTRLLVL.

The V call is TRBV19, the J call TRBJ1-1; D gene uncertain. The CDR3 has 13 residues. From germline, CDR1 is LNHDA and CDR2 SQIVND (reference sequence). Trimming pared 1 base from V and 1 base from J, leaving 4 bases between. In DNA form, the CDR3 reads TGTGCCAGTAGTATAGCCAAGAACACTGAAGCTTTCTTT. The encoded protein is CASSIAKNTEAFF. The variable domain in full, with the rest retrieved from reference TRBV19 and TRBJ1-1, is DGGITQSPKYLFRKEGQNVTLSCEQNLNHDAMYWYRQDPGQGLRLIYYSQIVNDFQKGDIAEGYSVSREKKESFPLTVTSAQKNPTAFYLCASSIAKNTEAFFGQGTRLTVV.

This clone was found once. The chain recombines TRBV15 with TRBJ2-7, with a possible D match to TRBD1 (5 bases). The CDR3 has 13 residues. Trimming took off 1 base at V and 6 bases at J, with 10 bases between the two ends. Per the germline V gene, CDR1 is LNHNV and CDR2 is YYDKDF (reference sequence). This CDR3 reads CATSRGQGFEQYF. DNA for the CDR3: TGTGCCACCAGCAGAGGGCAGGGCTTCGAGCAGTACTTC.